This is a list of T cell receptor beta chains from one sample in a study of cytomegalovirus exposure and HLA in healthy donors. Libraries were prepared by immunoSEQ multiplex PCR; TCRdb keeps only in-frame clonotypes and omits some of them. The sample carries fewer than 120,000 clones, 88% recorded once. The sample was PBMCs. The receptors come from a woman under 40 in good health and CMV-seropositive. Each CDR3 is given with its conserved first and last residue. Fields, in order: J gene, clone size, D gene, V gene, CDR3 protein, CDR3 DNA. The D gene is left open where the match is weak. Clone size, where shown, is once, few, many, or a class for clones that have expanded.

TRBJ1-2 - TRBD1 TRBV5-8 CASSLRDSLYGYTF TGTGCCAGCAGCTTGCGGGACAGCTTATATGGCTACACCTTC
TRBJ1-6 - - TRBV7-8 CASSLDSALLHF TGTGCCAGCAGCTTAGATTCAGCGCTCCTCCACTTT
TRBJ2-7 - - TRBV10-2 CASRTHRDTSYEQYF TGCGCCAGCAGAACCCACCGGGACACGAGCTACGAGCAGTACTTC
TRBJ1-4 once - TRBV7-6 CASSLARQGDEKLFF TGTGCCAGCAGCTTAGCGCGGCAGGGCGACGAAAAACTGTTTTTT
TRBJ1-6 few - TRBV5-4 CASSLDGTSFASPLHF TGTGCCAGCAGCTTGGATGGGACATCTTTTGCCTCACCCCTCCACTTT
TRBJ2-6 - - TRBV28 CASTPGGSGANVLTF TGTGCCAGCACCCCTGGAGGCTCTGGGGCCAACGTCCTGACTTTC
TRBJ2-3 - TRBD1 TRBV6-1 CASIRGPGTDTQYF TGTGCCAGCATTAGGGGGCCGGGCACAGATACGCAGTATTTT
TRBJ2-5 - TRBD1 TRBV18 CASSQDRSYQETQYF TGTGCCAGCTCACAGGACAGGTCGTACCAAGAGACCCAGTACTTC
TRBJ2-1 once TRBD2 TRBV4-1 CASSKVGTRDNEQFF TGCGCCAGCAGCAAAGTGGGGACTAGGGACAATGAGCAGTTCTTC
TRBJ1-4 - TRBD1 TRBV5-6 CASSQGQAEKLFF TGTGCCAGCAGCCAAGGACAGGCGGAAAAACTGTTTTTT
TRBJ1-1 - - TRBV30 CAWIVVGTEAFF TGTGCCTGGATCGTGGTCGGCACTGAAGCTTTCTTT
TRBJ2-7 once - TRBV2 CASSEAGPYEQYF TGTGCCAGCAGTGAGGCTGGGCCCTACGAGCAGTACTTC
TRBJ2-1 - - TRBV27 CASSARQGLARYNEQFF TGTGCCAGCAGCGCTAGACAGGGCCTAGCGCGCTACAATGAGCAGTTCTTC
TRBJ2-5 - - TRBV10-2 CASRQGGTQYF TGCGCCAGCAGGCAGGGTGGGACCCAGTACTTC
TRBJ1-2 - - TRBV4-3 CASSQDWGRGGYTF TGCGCCAGCAGCCAAGATTGGGGGCGAGGTGGCTACACCTTC
TRBJ2-7 - TRBD2 TRBV2 CASSTSGGGTAYEQYF TGTGCCAGCAGTACCTCGGGGGGGGGCACCGCCTACGAGCAGTACTTC
TRBJ2-2 - TRBD1 TRBV7-9 CASSFGQGTGGELFF TGTGCCAGCAGCTTCGGACAGGGGACCGGCGGGGAGCTGTTTTTT
TRBJ1-6 - - TRBV4-3 CASSQDFSSALHF TGCGCCAGCAGCCAAGATTTTTCCTCAGCCCTCCACTTT
TRBJ2-1 - - TRBV27 CASSLSRRTGEQFF TGTGCCAGCAGTTTATCGCGGAGAACAGGGGAGCAGTTCTTC
TRBJ2-7 - - TRBV14 CASSQTSYEQYF TGTGCCAGCAGCCAAACTAGCTACGAGCAGTACTTC
TRBJ2-7 once - TRBV18 CASSPSRGGDEQYF TGTGCCAGCTCACCTTCTAGGGGGGGCGACGAGCAGTACTTC
TRBJ2-7 - TRBD1 TRBV29-1 CSVASPGQGSYEQYF TGCAGCGTTGCTTCCCCGGGACAGGGCTCCTACGAGCAGTACTTC
TRBJ2-7 - - TRBV6-1 CASRQQGEQYF TGTGCCAGCAGACAACAGGGTGAGCAGTACTTC
TRBJ2-7 - TRBD1 TRBV11-1 CASSSDRGRNEQYF TGTGCCAGCAGCTCCGACAGGGGGCGCAACGAGCAGTACTTC
TRBJ2-3 - - TRBV10-3 CAINPTDTDTQYF TGTGCCATCAACCCGACAGACACAGATACGCAGTATTTT
TRBJ1-6 - - TRBV6-6 CASSYYPFRTLHF TGTGCCAGCAGTTACTACCCATTCAGGACCCTCCACTTT
TRBJ1-2 few - TRBV5-6 CASSREMQRKGYTF TGTGCCAGCAGCCGTGAGATGCAGCGGAAGGGCTACACCTTC
TRBJ2-2 - - TRBV30 CAWSSDSNTGELFF TGTGCCTGGAGTTCGGACTCGAACACCGGGGAGCTGTTTTTT
TRBJ2-7 once TRBD1 TRBV28 CASSAPQLGGYDEQYF TGTGCCAGCAGTGCACCTCAACTAGGGGGCTACGACGAGCAGTACTTC
TRBJ1-5 - - TRBV4-3 CASSQGLGGGNQPQHF TGCGCCAGCAGCCAAGGACTTGGGGGGGGGAATCAGCCCCAGCATTTT
TRBJ2-1 once - TRBV7-6 CASSFTPGLWWGEQFF TGTGCCAGCAGCTTCACCCCCGGACTATGGTGGGGTGAGCAGTTCTTC
TRBJ1-2 - - TRBV4-3 CASSQDLMTSRGGYTF TGCGCCAGCAGCCAAGATCTTATGACTTCAAGGGGTGGCTACACCTTC
TRBJ2-1 - TRBD2 TRBV27 CASSAGLAGVYEQFF TGTGCCAGCAGTGCGGGACTAGCGGGAGTCTATGAGCAGTTCTTC
TRBJ1-2 - TRBD1 TRBV7-7 CASSLEEARDFDRVGAGYTF TGTGCTAGCAGCTTAGAAGAAGCTCGTGACTTTGACAGGGTGGGTGCTGGCTACACCTTC
TRBJ2-7 - - TRBV25-1 CASSEHSLAGEQYF TGTGCCAGCAGTGAACACTCACTAGCCGGCGAGCAGTACTTC
TRBJ1-2 - - TRBV5-8 CASTTNLKTGPNYGYTF TGTGCCAGCACCACCAACCTCAAAACAGGGCCGAACTATGGCTACACCTTC
TRBJ2-3 - - TRBV7-2 CASSLVGDTQYF TGTGCCAGCAGCTTAGTGGGCGATACGCAGTATTTT
TRBJ1-2 - TRBD1 TRBV5-6 CASSFDRGRANYGYTF TGTGCCAGCAGCTTCGACAGGGGGCGTGCTAACTATGGCTACACCTTC
TRBJ1-3 - - TRBV29-1 CSVDGSGNTIYF TGCAGCGTTGACGGCTCTGGAAACACCATATATTTT
TRBJ1-1 - - TRBV7-3 CASSMTGNTEAFF TGTGCCAGCAGCATGACTGGGAACACTGAAGCTTTCTTT
TRBJ2-7 - TRBD1 TRBV28 CASRTGGQTSYEQYF TGTGCCAGCAGGACAGGGGGCCAGACCTCCTACGAGCAGTACTTC
TRBJ2-1 - TRBD2 TRBV18 CASSLAGVSNEQFF TGTGCCAGCTCACTAGCGGGAGTTTCCAATGAGCAGTTCTTC
TRBJ1-2 - - TRBV5-1 CASSSRTSLYGYTF TGCGCCAGCAGCTCCCGAACTTCTCTATATGGCTACACCTTC
TRBJ1-4 - - TRBV4-3 CASSQEIPGFRPSTANEKLFF TGCGCCAGCAGCCAAGAAATCCCAGGATTCAGGCCCTCCACTGCTAATGAAAAACTGTTTTTT
TRBJ2-7 - TRBD2 TRBV5-4 CASSPGLAVTYEQYF TGTGCCAGCAGCCCCGGACTAGCGGTAACCTACGAGCAGTACTTC
TRBJ2-5 once TRBD2 TRBV6-1 CASRRAGGPLETQYF TGTGCCAGCAGGAGAGCGGGGGGGCCCCTGGAGACCCAGTACTTC
TRBJ1-4 - - TRBV28 CASRTEALFAEKLFF TGTGCCAGCCGTACCGAGGCGCTGTTTGCTGAAAAACTGTTTTTT
TRBJ2-7 once - TRBV6-4 CASTGPDRNQWYEQYF TGTGCCAGCACAGGACCCGACAGGAATCAGTGGTACGAGCAGTACTTC
TRBJ2-5 once - TRBV5-1 CASSHQGTGETQYF TGCGCCAGCAGCCACCAGGGGACGGGAGAGACCCAGTACTTC
TRBJ1-4 - TRBD1 TRBV5-6 CASSDGTGWKKLFF TGTGCCAGCAGCGACGGGACAGGGTGGAAAAAACTGTTTTTT
TRBJ2-1 - TRBD2 TRBV9 CASSVGAGVRAEQFF TGTGCCAGCAGCGTAGGAGCGGGGGTCCGCGCGGAGCAGTTCTTC
TRBJ1-1 - TRBD1 TRBV2 CASSTGQQYKAFF TGTGCCAGCAGTACGGGACAGCAATATAAAGCTTTCTTT
TRBJ1-4 - - TRBV2 CASSGQLEKLFF TGTGCCAGCAGTGGACAGCTTGAAAAACTGTTTTTT
TRBJ1-1 - - TRBV4-1 CASSQGGGNTEAFF TGCGCCAGCAGCCAAGGAGGAGGGAACACTGAAGCTTTCTTT